Below are 26 T cell receptor beta chains sequenced from a single sample in a study of blood T cell repertoires in COVID-19. Sequenced by immunoSEQ multiplex PCR; TCRdb stores in-frame clones only, minus some. The sample yields fewer than 300,000 clones, over 75% seen once. Specimen: peripheral blood. These receptors came from a human donor in a cohort sampled during active COVID-19.

This clone appeared a few times. The chain couples TRBV5-1 to TRBJ1-3; 7 nucleotides align to TRBD1. The germline V gene encodes CDR1 SGHRS and CDR2 YFSETQ. The length of the CDR3 is 16 residues. V trimming: 4 bases; J trimming: 4 bases; junction bases outside the gene matches: 11. The CDR3 spells CASSRTGVDGGNTIYF. The CDR3 DNA reads TGCGCCAGCAGCCGCACAGGGGTGGATGGGGGAAACACCATATATTTT.

This clone is judged medium-sized. The rearrangement links TRBV13 to TRBJ1-4; TRBD1 aligns across 9 bases. Germline CDR1 PRHDT, CDR2 FYEKMQ (reference sequence). CDR3 length equals 14 residues. With V trimmed by 3 bases and J by 4 bases, 0 bases remained unmatched. This CDR3 is CASSLDRGNEKLFF. CDR3 in DNA: TGTGCCAGCAGCTTGGACAGGGGTAATGAAAAACTGTTTTTT.

The V and J genes are TRBV7-2 and TRBJ2-5; perhaps TRBD2 as D (5 bases). Germline CDR1 and CDR2: SGHTA and FQGNSA. The CDR3 extends over 13 amino acids. V gave up 5 bases and J gave up 5 bases, with 12 bases separating them. Written as DNA, the CDR3 is TGTGCCAGCAGCCGGGGTACGGTTGAGACCCAGTACTTC. It encodes CASSRGTVETQYF. Full variable domain (rest looked up from reference TRBV7-2 and TRBJ2-5): GAGVSQSPSNKVTEKGKDVELRCDPISGHTALYWYRQSLGQGLEFLIYFQGNSAPDKSGLPSDRFSAERTGGSVSTLTIQRTQQEDSAVYLCASSRGTVETQYFGPGTRLLVL.

This clone was seen a handful of times. This chain connects TRBV3-1 (or the pseudogene TRBV3-2) to TRBJ1-5; D is perhaps TRBD1 (6 bases). This CDR3 region has 14 residues. The germline V gene encodes CDR1 LGHDT and CDR2 YNNKEL (reference sequence). The ends were cut back, 3 bases at V and 5 bases at J, with 11 bases in the middle. The CDR3: CASSQGTTHQPQHF. The CDR3 DNA sequence: TGTGCCAGCAGCCAGGGGACAACTCATCAGCCCCAGCATTTT.

This chain joins TRBV29-1 and TRBJ2-5; 11 positions match TRBD2. With V trimmed by 3 bases and J by 5 bases, 8 bases remained unmatched. The germline CDR1 and CDR2 sequences are SQVTM and ANQGSEA. The CDR3 is 15 residues long. In DNA, the CDR3 is TGCAGCGTTGAGTCGTTAGCGGGAGGGCCGGAGACCCAGTACTTC. Protein sequence: CSVESLAGGPETQYF.

This chain joins TRBV5-5 and TRBJ2-3; 12 bases line up with TRBD2. Germline CDR1 reads SGHKS; CDR2 reads YYEKEE (reference sequence). V trimming: 4 bases; J trimming: 0 bases; junction bases outside the gene matches: 9. This CDR3 is built from 18 residues. The CDR3 spells CASSTGLAGPTSTDTQYF. The CDR3 DNA sequence: TGTGCCAGCAGCACCGGACTAGCGGGACCAACTAGCACAGATACGCAGTATTTT.

This clone was observed a single time. This rearrangement joins TRBV24-1 to TRBJ2-2; no definite D call. Trimming removed 3 bases from V and 9 bases from J, with 10 bases in between. Looked up from germline, CDR1 is KGHDR and CDR2 is SFDVKD. The CDR3 is 13 residues long. The CDR3: CATSDPLVRELFF. As DNA, the CDR3 is TGTGCCACCAGTGATCCCCTAGTTCGGGAGCTGTTTTTT.

The sample holds one count of this clone. The chain combines TRBV7-9 with TRBJ1-2; possibly TRBD1 for D (5 bases). The CDR3 has 14 amino acids. V lost 5 bases to trimming and J lost 8 bases, with 18 bases between them. Germline values: CDR1 SEHNR, CDR2 FQNEAQ (reference sequence). The CDR3 here is CASSPGAGGGGYTF. Written as DNA, the CDR3 is TGTGCCAGCAGCCCAGGTGCCGGGGGAGGGGGCTACACCTTC.

V gene TRBV28 combines with J gene TRBJ1-2, with TRBD1 matching 9 bases. V lost 8 bases, J lost 3 bases, and 10 bases stayed unmatched. Germline values: CDR1 MDHEN, CDR2 SYDVKM. The CDR3 totals 15 residues. This chain's CDR3 is CASGLQGARYYGYTF. Written as DNA, the CDR3 is TGTGCCAGCGGCTTACAGGGGGCGAGGTACTATGGCTACACCTTC.

J is TRBJ2-7 and V is TRBV27; perhaps TRBD1 as D (6 bases). Trimming removed 5 bases from V and 5 bases from J, with 16 bases in between. The CDR3 is 14 amino acids. Germline-derived CDR1 and CDR2 are MNHEY and SMNVEV (reference sequence). The CDR3 protein is CASSPQQGFHEQYF. CDR3 DNA: TGTGCCAGCAGTCCTCAACAGGGATTCCACGAGCAGTACTTC.

The chain is built from TRBV11-3 and TRBJ2-1, with 10 bases identical to TRBD2. The CDR3 is 17 amino acids. Germline V gives CDR1 SGHNT, CDR2 YENEEA. V lost 5 bases and J lost 6; bases outside the gene matches: 13. The CDR3: CASSRLGPAGGPNEQFF. CDR3 DNA: TGTGCCAGCAGCCGTTTGGGGCCAGCGGGAGGGCCCAATGAGCAGTTCTTC.

This chain connects TRBV2 to TRBJ1-1, with 10 nucleotides matching TRBD1. This CDR3 is 17 amino acids long. The V gene end was trimmed by 3 bases and the J gene end by 6 bases; junction bases not matched to a gene: 13. CDR1 SNHLY and CDR2 FYNNEI come from the germline V gene. CDR3 in amino acids: CASSERQGALGVAEAFF. CDR3 in DNA: TGTGCCAGCAGTGAGAGACAGGGGGCGCTTGGAGTCGCTGAAGCTTTCTTT.

The chain has TRBV10-1 and TRBJ2-3, with a tentative D call TRBD2 (5 bases). The ends were cut back, 2 bases at V and 5 bases at J, with 14 bases in the middle. Germline V CDR1 and CDR2: WNHNN, SYGVQD (reference sequence). The CDR3 sequence is 15 residues long. In nucleotides, the CDR3 is TGCGCCAGCAGTGAGCCAAGGACTGCCGGAGATACGCAGTATTTT. It specifies CASSEPRTAGDTQYF.

The V and J genes are TRBV10-2 and TRBJ2-2; TRBD2 matches 7 bases. The V gene end was trimmed by 3 bases and the J gene end by 7 bases; junction bases not matched to a gene: 5. The CDR3 length is 14 residues. CDR1 WSHSY and CDR2 SAAADI come from the germline V gene. The CDR3 spells CASSDLAGGGELFF. CDR3 in DNA: TGCGCCAGCAGTGACTTAGCGGGTGGCGGGGAGCTGTTTTTT.

The chain employs TRBV29-1 and TRBJ1-1; TRBD1 matches at 10 bases. This CDR3 is 14 amino acids long. CDR1 and CDR2 (germline): SQVTM, ANQGSEA. The trim removed 0 bases at V and 5 bases at J, leaving 3 bases unmatched. CDR3 amino acids: CSVEDRTGGTEAFF. CDR3 nucleotide sequence: TGCAGCGTTGAAGATCGGACAGGGGGTACTGAAGCTTTCTTT.

The V and J genes are TRBV15 and TRBJ1-1, with TRBD1 matching over 12 bases. Per the germline V gene, CDR1 is LNHNV and CDR2 is YYDKDF (reference sequence). The CDR3 contains 17 residues. Losses at the gene ends were 4 bases for V and 1 base for J; bases not matched to a gene: 7. CDR3 loop: CATSKGTGGASNTEAFF. CDR3 DNA sequence: TGTGCCACCAGCAAAGGGACAGGGGGCGCATCGAACACTGAAGCTTTCTTT.

The J gene is TRBJ1-2, the V gene TRBV29-1, with a possible D match to TRBD1 (6 bases). The CDR3 has 11 amino acids. Germline V gene sequence: CDR1 SQVTM, CDR2 ANQGSEA. The ends were cut back, 6 bases at V and 8 bases at J, with 13 bases in the middle. Written as DNA, the CDR3 is TGCAGCGTAGAAAGGACAGAAGGCTACACCTTC. Protein sequence: CSVERTEGYTF.

The chain joins TRBV7-6 to TRBJ1-3; D unresolved. Germline V lookup: CDR1 SGHVS, CDR2 FNYEAQ. This CDR3 is 14 amino acids long. V lost 2 bases to trimming and J lost 4 bases, with 9 bases between them. The CDR3 DNA follows: TGTGCCAGCAGCTTAATCGCGTCCGGAAACACCATATATTTT. Translating gives CASSLIASGNTIYF.

This chain uses TRBV9 with TRBJ2-2; D is possibly TRBD2 (5 bases). The CDR3 is made up of 18 amino acids. V lost 0 bases and J 2 bases, leaving 17 bases between the germline ends. Germline V gene lookup returns CDR1 SGDLS and CDR2 YYNGEE. The CDR3 nucleotides are TGTGCCAGCAGCGTAGTTGCGTTAGGGAGAGGAAACACCGGGGAGCTGTTTTTT. Translation: CASSVVALGRGNTGELFF.

CDR3 sequence (DNA): TGCGCCAGCAGTGAAGGTTCGGGACAGGAGAACACCGGGGAGCTGTTTTTT. It yields the protein CASSEGSGQENTGELFF. V usage is TRBV10-1 and J usage is TRBJ2-2; 8 positions agree with TRBD1. V trimming: 3 bases; J trimming: 1 base; junction bases outside the gene matches: 7. The CDR3 length is 17 residues. In germline, CDR1 is WNHNN, CDR2 SYGVQD (reference sequence).

This chain joins TRBV5-4 and TRBJ2-7; 7 bases are a match to TRBD1. The CDR3 totals 13 residues. V dropped 1 base and J dropped 7; count of bases not matched to a gene: 5. CDR1 and CDR2 from the germline V gene are SGHNT and YYREEE (reference sequence). DNA of the CDR3: TGTGCCAGCAGCTTGAAGGGGGCCTGGGAGCAGTACTTC. Translated: CASSLKGAWEQYF.

V usage is TRBV7-9 and J usage is TRBJ2-7, with D uncertain. Trimming pared 3 bases from V and 5 bases from J, leaving 8 bases between. This CDR3 is built from 12 residues. Germline assignment: CDR1 SEHNR and CDR2 FQNEAQ (reference sequence). The CDR3 loop is CASSFLGDEQYF. The CDR3 DNA reads TGTGCCAGCAGCTTCCTAGGTGACGAGCAGTACTTC.

The V call is TRBV6-2 or TRBV6-3, the J call TRBJ2-5; 7 positions match TRBD2. Looked up from germline, CDR1 is MNHEY and CDR2 is SVGEGT. This CDR3 contains 15 residues. The ends lost 4 bases at V and 4 bases at J; junction bases unmatched: 9. The CDR3 protein is CASSWAGVRGETQYF. CDR3 nucleotides: TGTGCCAGCAGTTGGGCGGGGGTACGGGGAGAGACCCAGTACTTC.

The chain recombines TRBV7-6 with TRBJ2-2, with 10 bases that match TRBD2. Unmatched junction bases numbered 9, after V lost 5 bases and J lost 0 bases. The CDR3 contains 18 residues. Germline V gene data show CDR1 as SGHVS and CDR2 as FNYEAQ. The CDR3 coding sequence is TGTGCCAGCAGCCCACTAGCGGGGACGAAATCGAACACCGGGGAGCTGTTTTTT. It yields the protein CASSPLAGTKSNTGELFF.

Notes on this clone: The germline gene is not matched at one end of the junction; a read error may be the cause. This chain connects TRBV7-7 to TRBJ2-5; 8 bases fit TRBD2. Germline values: CDR1 SSHAT, CDR2 FNYEAQ (reference sequence). This CDR3 contains 15 residues. This chain's CDR3 is CASSLMRGVLETQYF. DNA for the CDR3: TGTGCTAGCAGCTTAATGCGGGGGGTTCTAGAGACCCAGTACTTC.

Only a few counts were recorded for this clone. This chain joins TRBV6-5 and TRBJ2-7; 12 bases line up with TRBD2. The CDR3 has 14 residues. With 6 bases clipped from V and 6 bases from J, the junction kept 6 bases outside the gene matches. Germline CDR1 is MNHEY and CDR2 is SVGAGI. CDR3 protein: CASRKMTSGSEQYF. In DNA form, the CDR3 reads TGTGCCAGCAGGAAGATGACTAGCGGGAGCGAGCAGTACTTC.